The T cell receptor beta chain under discussion was sequenced for a study of blood T cell repertoires in COVID-19. From germline, CDR1 is LNHDA and CDR2 SQIVND (reference sequence). The V and J ends lost 8 bases and 0 bases respectively, with 10 bases between them. This CDR3 spans 13 amino acids. The repertoire was sequenced with immunoSEQ multiplex PCR; TCRdb's copy has only in-frame clones and lacks some. Of roughly 210,000 clones listed, around 87% are singletons. This clonotype was sampled from a man aged 25-40 years in a cohort exposed to, infected with or recovered from COVID-19 (not recorded which). The material sequenced was PBMCs or T cells enriched from blood (not recorded which). The chain employs TRBV19 and TRBJ1-1, with D possibly matching TRBD1 (6 bases). The CDR3 nucleotides read TGTGCCAGTTCCGGACAGCTGAACACTGAAGCTTTCTTT. This sequence encodes CASSGQLNTEAFF.